The 7 T cell receptor beta chains given below trace back to one sample, sequenced in a study of blood T cell repertoires in COVID-19. The protocol was immunoSEQ multiplex PCR, while the TCRdb copy is restricted to in-frame clones and leaves out a portion. This table has about 14,000 clones, nearly 75% appearing once. Sequencing input: peripheral blood. Receptors were obtained from a boy aged 2 to 10 with active or convalescent COVID-19.

This clone was detected a few times. V and J are TRBV28 and TRBJ1-1, with D unresolved. The CDR3 extends over 12 amino acids. V lost 2 bases to trimming and J lost 6 bases, with 7 bases between them. CDR1 and CDR2 (germline): MDHEN, SYDVKM. The CDR3 DNA reads as TGTGCCAGCAGTTTAGGAGGCGCTGAAGCTTTCTTT. Translated: CASSLGGAEAFF.

The J gene is TRBJ2-1, the V gene TRBV30; the D gene is possibly TRBD1 (5 bases). The length of the CDR3 is 13 residues. Germline CDR1 reads GTSNPN; CDR2 reads SVGIG (reference sequence). Trimming left V 3 bases short and J 9 bases short, with 15 bases between. The CDR3 nucleotides are TGTGCCTGGAGATGGCAGGGTGATAGTGAGCAGTTCTTC. Translation: CAWRWQGDSEQFF.

As regards this clone: The identical CDR3 is also encoded by other nucleotide sequences in the sample. The chain links TRBV27 to TRBJ1-1; D remains ambiguous. The CDR3 totals 13 residues. Germline lookup yields CDR1 MNHEY and CDR2 SMNVEV (reference sequence). The germline V and J ends were trimmed by 2 bases and 1 base, with 5 bases remaining between them. The CDR3, as DNA: TGTGCCAGCAGTTTAACGAGGAACACTGAAGCTTTCTTT. This encodes CASSLTRNTEAFF.

The chain is built from TRBV4-1 and TRBJ1-1, with 12 bases fitting TRBD1. V lost 4 bases, J lost 3 bases, and 6 bases stayed unmatched. CDR3 length: 16 residues. From germline, CDR1 is MGHRA and CDR2 YSYEKL. CDR3: CASSPGQGAQDTEAFF. In DNA form, the CDR3 reads TGCGCCAGCAGCCCGGGACAGGGGGCACAGGACACTGAAGCTTTCTTT.

The genes are TRBV7-2 and TRBJ1-3; 9 bases map to TRBD1. CDR3 size: 17 residues. V trimming: 5 bases; J trimming: 0 bases; junction bases outside the gene matches: 8. Germline lookup yields CDR1 SGHTA and CDR2 FQGNSA. CDR3 DNA: TGTGCCAGCAGCGATACAGGGGGCTCAAACTCTGGAAACACCATATATTTT. It yields the protein CASSDTGGSNSGNTIYF.

This chain links TRBV4-1 with TRBJ1-2, with D tentatively TRBD1 (6 bases). The CDR3 is 16 amino acids. V lost 0 bases and J lost 4, with 15 bases in between. Germline V lookup: CDR1 MGHRA, CDR2 YSYEKL. The CDR3: CASSQEWGPSGYGYTF. Here the CDR3 DNA reads TGCGCCAGCAGCCAAGAGTGGGGGCCCTCGGGCTATGGCTACACCTTC.

This clone has only a few counts. The chain combines TRBV27 with TRBJ1-1; D is perhaps TRBD1 (5 bases). With 8 bases removed from V and 8 bases from J, the gap between germline ends came to 12 bases. In germline, CDR1 is MNHEY, CDR2 SMNVEV (reference sequence). This CDR3 is 11 amino acids long. CDR3 in DNA: TGTGCCAGCCGACAGTTTAACGAAGCTTTCTTT. Protein product: CASRQFNEAFF.